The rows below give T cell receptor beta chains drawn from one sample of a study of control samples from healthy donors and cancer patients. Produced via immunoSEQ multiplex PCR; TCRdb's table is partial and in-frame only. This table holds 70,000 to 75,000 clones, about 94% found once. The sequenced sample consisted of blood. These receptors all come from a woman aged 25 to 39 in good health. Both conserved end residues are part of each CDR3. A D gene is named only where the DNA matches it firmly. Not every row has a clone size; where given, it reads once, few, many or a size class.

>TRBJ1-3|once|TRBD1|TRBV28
CASHPRGLSGNTIYF
TGTGCCAGCCACCCGAGGGGGCTCTCTGGAAACACCATATATTTT
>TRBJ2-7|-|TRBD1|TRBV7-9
CASSLDRGDYEQYF
TGTGCCAGCAGCTTGGACAGGGGAGACTACGAGCAGTACTTC
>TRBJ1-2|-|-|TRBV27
CASSPQDRYYGYTF
TGTGCCAGCAGTCCCCAAGACAGGTACTATGGCTACACCTTC
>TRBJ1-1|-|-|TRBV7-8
CASSWPGELQAFF
TGTGCCAGCAGCTGGCCCGGGGAGCTCCAAGCTTTCTTT
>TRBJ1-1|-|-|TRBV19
CASAAGNTEAFF
TGTGCTTCGGCGGCCGGGAACACTGAAGCTTTCTTT
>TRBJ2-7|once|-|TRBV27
CASATTASSYLEQYF
TGTGCCAGCGCAACGACAGCTTCCTCTTATTTGGAGCAGTACTTC
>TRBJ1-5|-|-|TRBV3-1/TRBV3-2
CASSQDADQPQHF
TGTGCCAGCAGCCAAGATGCGGATCAGCCCCAGCATTTT
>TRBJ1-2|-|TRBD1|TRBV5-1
CASSSPGQGYGYTF
TGCGCCAGCAGCTCCCCCGGACAGGGCTATGGCTACACCTTC
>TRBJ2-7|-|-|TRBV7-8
CASSLGASHVYEQYF
TGTGCCAGCAGCTTAGGTGCCAGTCACGTATACGAGCAGTACTTC
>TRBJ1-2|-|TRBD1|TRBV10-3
CAIRGQGARGYTF
TGTGCCATCAGGGGACAGGGGGCGAGAGGCTACACCTTC
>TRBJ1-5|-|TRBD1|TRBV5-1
CASSFGTGGDQPQHF
TGCGCCAGCAGCTTCGGGACAGGGGGCGATCAGCCCCAGCATTTT
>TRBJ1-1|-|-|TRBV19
CASSIHSLGDTEAFF
TGTGCCAGTAGTATACACTCTTTGGGGGACACTGAAGCTTTCTTT
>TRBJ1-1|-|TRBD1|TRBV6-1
CASSEQAGGLNTEAFF
TGTGCCAGCAGTGAACAAGCAGGGGGCCTGAACACTGAAGCTTTCTTT
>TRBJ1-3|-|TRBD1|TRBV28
CASSSMTGGGNTIYF
TGTGCCAGCAGTTCTATGACAGGGGGTGGAAACACCATATATTTT
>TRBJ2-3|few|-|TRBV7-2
CASSDGGLRSDTQYF
TGTGCCAGCAGCGACGGGGGCCTCCGGTCAGATACGCAGTATTTT
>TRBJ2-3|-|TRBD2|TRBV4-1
CASSQVFSGGSDTQYF
TGCGCCAGCAGCCAAGTGTTTAGCGGGGGATCGGATACGCAGTATTTT
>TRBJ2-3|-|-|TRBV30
CAWKWGRGTDTQYF
TGTGCCTGGAAATGGGGCCGTGGCACAGATACGCAGTATTTT
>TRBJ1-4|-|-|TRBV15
CATSRDGQAEEKLFF
TGTGCCACCAGCAGAGATGGGCAGGCGGAGGAAAAACTGTTTTTT
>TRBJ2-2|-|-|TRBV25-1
CASSLYRETNTGELFF
TGTGCCAGCAGCCTCTACAGGGAAACGAACACCGGGGAGCTGTTTTTT
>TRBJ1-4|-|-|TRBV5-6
CASSFKTVNEKLFF
TGTGCCAGCAGCTTTAAAACAGTAAATGAAAAACTGTTTTTT
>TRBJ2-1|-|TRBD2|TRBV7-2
CASSLGRGYNEQFF
TGTGCCAGCAGCTTAGGGCGGGGGTACAATGAGCAGTTCTTC
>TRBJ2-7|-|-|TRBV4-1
CASSQEGHLSYEQYF
TGCGCCAGCAGCCAGGAGGGACATCTATCCTACGAGCAGTACTTC
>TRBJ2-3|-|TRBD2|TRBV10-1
CASSAQRGVVDTQYF
TGCGCCAGCAGTGCTCAACGGGGGGTCGTAGATACGCAGTATTTT
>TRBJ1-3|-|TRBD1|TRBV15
CATSRSGGSGGNTIYF
TGTGCCACCAGCAGATCAGGGGGCTCGGGTGGAAACACCATATATTTT
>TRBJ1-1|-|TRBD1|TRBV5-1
CASSSDRDTEAFF
TGCGCCAGCAGTTCGGACAGGGACACTGAAGCTTTCTTT
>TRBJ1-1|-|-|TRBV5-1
CASKHQGSEAFF
TGCGCCAGCAAACATCAAGGTTCTGAAGCTTTCTTT
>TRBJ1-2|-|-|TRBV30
CAWRRRMFNYGYTF
TGTGCCTGGAGAAGAAGGATGTTCAACTATGGCTACACCTTC
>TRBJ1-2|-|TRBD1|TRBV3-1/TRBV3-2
CASSQGTGDYYGYTF
TGTGCCAGCAGCCAAGGGACAGGAGATTACTATGGCTACACCTTC
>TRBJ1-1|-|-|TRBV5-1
CASSFEEGILNTEAFF
TGCGCCAGCAGCTTCGAAGAAGGGATCTTGAACACTGAAGCTTTCTTT
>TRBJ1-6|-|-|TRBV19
CASSFTGHGNSPLHF
TGTGCCAGTAGTTTCACAGGTCACGGTAATTCACCCCTCCACTTT
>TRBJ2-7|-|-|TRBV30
CAWGESNKDGYEQYF
TGTGCCTGGGGTGAGAGCAACAAAGATGGCTACGAGCAGTACTTC
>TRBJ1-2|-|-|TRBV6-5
CASTGGPQVYYGYTF
TGTGCCAGCACTGGGGGGCCCCAGGTTTACTATGGCTACACCTTC
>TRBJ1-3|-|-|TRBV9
CASSVDTARNTIYF
TGTGCCAGCAGCGTAGACACGGCTAGAAACACCATATATTTT
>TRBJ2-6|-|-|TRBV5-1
CASSWESGANVLTF
TGCGCCAGCAGCTGGGAATCTGGGGCCAACGTCCTGACTTTC
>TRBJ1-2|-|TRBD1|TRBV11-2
CASSGSGTGLAHYGYTF
TGTGCCAGCAGCGGCTCCGGGACAGGTCTAGCTCACTATGGCTACACCTTC
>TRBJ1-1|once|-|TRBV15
CATSRDGLAGAEAFF
TGTGCCACCAGCAGAGACGGACTGGCCGGGGCTGAAGCTTTCTTT
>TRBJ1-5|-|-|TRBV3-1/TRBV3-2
CASSQVAGDQPQHF
TGTGCCAGCAGCCAAGTCGCAGGGGACCAGCCCCAGCATTTT
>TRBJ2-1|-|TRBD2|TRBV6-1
CASSVSLSGAYNEQFF
TGTGCCAGCAGTGTGTCGTTGAGCGGGGCTTACAATGAGCAGTTCTTC
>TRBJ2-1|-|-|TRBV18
CASSPWGGVLDNEQFF
TGTGCCAGCTCACCCTGGGGCGGTGTCCTTGACAATGAGCAGTTCTTC
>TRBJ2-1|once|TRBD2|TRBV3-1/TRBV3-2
CASSQLAGGFHEQFF
TGTGCCAGCAGCCAATTAGCGGGGGGATTCCATGAGCAGTTCTTC
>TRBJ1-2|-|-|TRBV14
CASSQVWSGTFSSPGYTF
TGTGCCAGCAGCCAAGTTTGGTCCGGGACATTCAGCTCTCCTGGCTACACCTTC
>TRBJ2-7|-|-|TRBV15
CATSRDLYEQYF
TGTGCCACCAGCAGGGATCTCTACGAGCAGTACTTC
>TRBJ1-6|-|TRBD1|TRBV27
CASRLTGSNSPLHF
TGTGCCAGCAGACTGACAGGGAGTAATTCACCCCTCCACTTT
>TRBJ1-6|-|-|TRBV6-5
CASSYSSREGNSPLHF
TGTGCCAGCAGTTACTCGAGCAGGGAAGGCAATTCACCCCTCCACTTT
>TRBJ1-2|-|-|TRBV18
CASSPERYGYTF
TGTGCCAGCTCACCTGAGCGCTATGGCTACACCTTC
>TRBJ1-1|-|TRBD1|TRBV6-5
CASSTDRGRTTEAFF
TGTGCCAGCAGTACAGACAGGGGTCGAACCACTGAAGCTTTCTTT
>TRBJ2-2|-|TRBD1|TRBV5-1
CASSGYQGAPGELFF
TGCGCCAGCAGCGGGTATCAGGGGGCGCCCGGGGAGCTGTTTTTT
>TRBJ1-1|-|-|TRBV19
CASSIARLTPEAFF
TGTGCCAGTAGTATAGCCCGGTTGACGCCTGAAGCTTTCTTT
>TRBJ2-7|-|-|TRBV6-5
CASSYRGEYEQYF
TGTGCCAGCAGTTACAGGGGAGAATACGAGCAGTACTTC
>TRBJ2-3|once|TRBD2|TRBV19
CASSIGGLAGLSDTQYF
TGTGCCAGTAGTATAGGGGGACTAGCGGGGTTATCAGATACGCAGTATTTT
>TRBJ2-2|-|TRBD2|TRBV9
CASGTSGVRELFF
TGTGCCAGCGGGACTAGCGGGGTCCGGGAGCTGTTTTTT